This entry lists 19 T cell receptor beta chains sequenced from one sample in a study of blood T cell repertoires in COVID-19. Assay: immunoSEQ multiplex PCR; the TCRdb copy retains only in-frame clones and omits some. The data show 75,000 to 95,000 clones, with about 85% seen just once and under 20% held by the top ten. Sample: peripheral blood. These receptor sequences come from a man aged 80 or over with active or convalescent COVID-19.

CDR3 in amino acids: CASRQVADTQYF. In DNA form, the CDR3 reads TGTGCCAGCAGACAGGTCGCAGATACGCAGTATTTT. The rearrangement joins TRBV2 to TRBJ2-3, with D perhaps matching TRBD1 (5 bases). Germline lookup yields CDR1 SNHLY and CDR2 FYNNEI. V lost 6 bases, J lost 4 bases, and 8 bases lay in between. The length of the CDR3 is 12 residues.

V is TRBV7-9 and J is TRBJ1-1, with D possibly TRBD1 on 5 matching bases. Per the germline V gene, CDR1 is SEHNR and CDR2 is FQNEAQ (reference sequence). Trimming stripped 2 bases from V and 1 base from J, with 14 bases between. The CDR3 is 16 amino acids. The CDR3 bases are TGTGCCAGCAGCTTAAGGATGGGTCAGGGGAACACTGAAGCTTTCTTT. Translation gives CASSLRMGQGNTEAFF. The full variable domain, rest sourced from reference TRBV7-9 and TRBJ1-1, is DTGVSQNPRHKITKRGQNVTFRCDPISEHNRLYWYRQTLGQGPEFLTYFQNEAQLEKSRLLSDRFSAERPKGSFSTLEIQRTEQGDSAMYLCASSLRMGQGNTEAFFGQGTRLTVV.

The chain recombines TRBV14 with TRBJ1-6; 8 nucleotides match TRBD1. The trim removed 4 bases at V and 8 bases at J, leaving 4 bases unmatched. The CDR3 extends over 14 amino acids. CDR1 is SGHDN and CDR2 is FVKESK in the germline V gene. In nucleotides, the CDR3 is TGTGCCAGCAGCCGGGACAGGACCTATTCACCCCTCCACTTT. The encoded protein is CASSRDRTYSPLHF. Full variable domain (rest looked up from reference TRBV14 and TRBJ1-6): EAGVTQFPSHSVIEKGQTVTLRCDPISGHDNLYWYRRVMGKEIKFLLHFVKESKQDESGMPNNRFLAERTGGTYSTLKVQPAELEDSGVYFCASSRDRTYSPLHFGNGTRLTVT.

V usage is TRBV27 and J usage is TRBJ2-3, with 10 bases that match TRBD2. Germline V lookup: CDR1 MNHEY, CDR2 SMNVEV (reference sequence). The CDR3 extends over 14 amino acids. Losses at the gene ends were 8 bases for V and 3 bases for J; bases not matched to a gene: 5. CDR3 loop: CASHGTSATDTQYF. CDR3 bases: TGTGCCAGCCACGGGACTAGCGCAACAGATACGCAGTATTTT.

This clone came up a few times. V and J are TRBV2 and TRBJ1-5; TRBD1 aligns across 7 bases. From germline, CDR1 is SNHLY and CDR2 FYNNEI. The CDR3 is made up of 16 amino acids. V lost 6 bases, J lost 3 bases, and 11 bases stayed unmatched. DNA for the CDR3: TGTGCCAGCAGCCCCGAAGGGGGCATATACAATCAGCCCCAGCATTTT. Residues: CASSPEGGIYNQPQHF.

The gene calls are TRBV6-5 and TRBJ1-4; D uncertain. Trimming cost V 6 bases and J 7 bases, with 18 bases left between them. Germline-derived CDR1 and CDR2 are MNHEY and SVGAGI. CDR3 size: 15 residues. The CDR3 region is CASRRNRGMAEKLFF. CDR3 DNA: TGTGCCAGCAGACGCAATCGGGGTATGGCTGAAAAACTGTTTTTT.

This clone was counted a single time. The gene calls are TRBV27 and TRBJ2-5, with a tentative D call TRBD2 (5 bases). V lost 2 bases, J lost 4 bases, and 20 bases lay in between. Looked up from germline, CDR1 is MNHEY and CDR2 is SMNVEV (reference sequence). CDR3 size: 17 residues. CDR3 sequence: CASSLRYRGESRETQYF. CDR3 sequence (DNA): TGTGCCAGCAGTTTAAGGTACCGGGGTGAAAGTCGAGAGACCCAGTACTTC.

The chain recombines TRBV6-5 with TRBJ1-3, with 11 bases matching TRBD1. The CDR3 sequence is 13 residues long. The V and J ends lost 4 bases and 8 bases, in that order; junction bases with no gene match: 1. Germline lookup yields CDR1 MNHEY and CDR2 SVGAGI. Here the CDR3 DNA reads TGTGCCAGCAGTTTGGGACAGGGGGACACCATATATTTT. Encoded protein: CASSLGQGDTIYF.

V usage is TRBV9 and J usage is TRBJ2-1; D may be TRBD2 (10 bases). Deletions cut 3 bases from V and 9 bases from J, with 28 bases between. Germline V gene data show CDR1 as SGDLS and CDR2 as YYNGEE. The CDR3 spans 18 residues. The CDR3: CASSAGTGLGLAESEQFF. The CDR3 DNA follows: TGTGCCAGCAGCGCCGGGACAGGGCTCGGACTAGCGGAGAGTGAGCAGTTCTTC.

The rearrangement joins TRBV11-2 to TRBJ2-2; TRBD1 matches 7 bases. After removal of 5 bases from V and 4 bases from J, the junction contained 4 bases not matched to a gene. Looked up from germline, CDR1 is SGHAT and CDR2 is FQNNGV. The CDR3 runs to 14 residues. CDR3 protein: CASSEPGGTGELFF. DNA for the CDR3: TGTGCCAGCAGCGAACCAGGGGGCACCGGGGAGCTGTTTTTT.

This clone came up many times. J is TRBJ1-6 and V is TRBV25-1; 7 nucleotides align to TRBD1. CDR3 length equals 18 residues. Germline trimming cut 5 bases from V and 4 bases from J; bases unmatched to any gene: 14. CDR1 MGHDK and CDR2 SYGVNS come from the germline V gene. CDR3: CASSPSDREWAYNSPLHF. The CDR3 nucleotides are TGTGCCAGCAGTCCCTCAGACAGGGAGTGGGCATATAATTCACCCCTCCACTTT.

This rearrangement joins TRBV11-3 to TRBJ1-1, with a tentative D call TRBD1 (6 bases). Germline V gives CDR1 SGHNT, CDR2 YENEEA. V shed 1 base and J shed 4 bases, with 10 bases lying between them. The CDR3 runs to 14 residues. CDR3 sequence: CASSLAGVGTEAFF. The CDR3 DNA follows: TGTGCCAGCAGCTTAGCAGGGGTAGGCACTGAAGCTTTCTTT.

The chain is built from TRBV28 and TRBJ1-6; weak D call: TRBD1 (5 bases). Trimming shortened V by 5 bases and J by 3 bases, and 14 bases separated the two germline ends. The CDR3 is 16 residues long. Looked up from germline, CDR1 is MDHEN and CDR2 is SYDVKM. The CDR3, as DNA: TGTGCCAGCAGTGCACTGGGGGGGAACTATAATTCACCCCTCCACTTT. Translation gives CASSALGGNYNSPLHF.

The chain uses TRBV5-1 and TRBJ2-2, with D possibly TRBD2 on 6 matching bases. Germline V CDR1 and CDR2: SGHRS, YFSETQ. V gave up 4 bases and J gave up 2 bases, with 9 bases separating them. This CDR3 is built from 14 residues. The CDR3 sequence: CASSAGLNTGELFF. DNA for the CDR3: TGCGCCAGCAGCGCGGGACTTAACACCGGGGAGCTGTTTTTT.

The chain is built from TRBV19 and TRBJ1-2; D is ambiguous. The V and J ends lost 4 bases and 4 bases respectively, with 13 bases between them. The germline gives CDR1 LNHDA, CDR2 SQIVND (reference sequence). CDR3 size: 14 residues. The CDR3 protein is CASSSGEIGYGYTF. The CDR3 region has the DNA TGTGCCAGTAGTAGTGGGGAGATCGGCTATGGCTACACCTTC.

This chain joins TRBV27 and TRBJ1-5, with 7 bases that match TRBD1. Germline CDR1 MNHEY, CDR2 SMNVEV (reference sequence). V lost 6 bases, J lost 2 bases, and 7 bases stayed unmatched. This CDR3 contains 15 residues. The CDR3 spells CASRRQGEGNQPQHF. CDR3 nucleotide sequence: TGTGCCAGCAGAAGACAGGGTGAGGGCAATCAGCCCCAGCATTTT.

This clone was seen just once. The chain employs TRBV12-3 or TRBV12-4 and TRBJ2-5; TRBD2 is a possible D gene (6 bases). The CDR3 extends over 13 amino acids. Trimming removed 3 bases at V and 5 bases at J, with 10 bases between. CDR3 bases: TGTGCCAGCAGTTTGTTGGGGAGGGAGACCCAGTACTTC. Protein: CASSLLGRETQYF.

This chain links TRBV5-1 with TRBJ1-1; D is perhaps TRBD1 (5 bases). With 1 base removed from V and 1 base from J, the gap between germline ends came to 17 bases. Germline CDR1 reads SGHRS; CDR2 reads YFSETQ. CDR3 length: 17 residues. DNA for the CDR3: TGCGCCAGCAGCTTGTCTCCGTCGGGGGGATGGAACACTGAAGCTTTCTTT. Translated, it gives CASSLSPSGGWNTEAFF.

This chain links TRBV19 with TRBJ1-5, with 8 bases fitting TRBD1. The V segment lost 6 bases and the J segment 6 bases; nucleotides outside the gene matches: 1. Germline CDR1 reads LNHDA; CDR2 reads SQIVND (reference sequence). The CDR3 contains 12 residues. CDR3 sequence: CASSDRGQPQHF. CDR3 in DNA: TGTGCCAGTAGCGACAGGGGTCAGCCCCAGCATTTT.